One and the same sample provided the 10 T cell receptor beta chains below, sequenced in a study of T-cell memory formation after mild COVID-19. TCRdb processed the 5' RACE reads anew with MiXCR; each CDR3 protein has one entry. The data contain 450,000 to 650,000 distinct CDR3 sequences, over 15% of them singletons. The sample comprised PBMCs or a T cell subset sorted from them (not recorded which). Receptors originate from an adult woman who had mild COVID-19 (a few samples of this study predate the infection). Cell type and time point are not known.

J is TRBJ2-1 and V is TRBV7-9, with TRBD2 matching 9 bases. Germline CDR1 SEHNR, CDR2 FQNEAQ (reference sequence). This CDR3 has 16 amino acids. V dropped 3 bases and J dropped 3; count of bases not matched to a gene: 6. CDR3 sequence: CASSFLAGVNYNEQFF. The DNA for the CDR3 is TGTGCCAGCAGCTTTTTAGCGGGGGTTAACTACAATGAGCAGTTCTTC.

The chain links TRBV18 to TRBJ2-4, with D unclear. Germline CDR1 is KGHSH and CDR2 is LQKENI. Trimming removed 1 base at V and 9 bases at J, with 10 bases between. CDR3 length equals 13 residues. The DNA for the CDR3 is TGTGCCAGCTCACCACTAGACAATAGCATTCAGTACTTC. This translates into CASSPLDNSIQYF.

The chain joins TRBV19 to TRBJ2-7; 7 bases match TRBD2. The CDR3 loop spans 16 amino acids. V trimming: 6 bases; J trimming: 5 bases; junction bases outside the gene matches: 16. The V gene's germline CDR1 is LNHDA and CDR2 SQIVND (reference sequence). The CDR3 spells CASSSFIGRGANEQYF. CDR3 nucleotides: TGTGCCAGTAGCTCCTTTATTGGGAGGGGTGCGAACGAGCAGTACTTC.

This clonotype appeared a few times. V and J are TRBV5-6 and TRBJ1-5; D not certain. The germline V and J ends were trimmed by 3 bases and 2 bases, with 15 bases remaining between them. There are 16 residues in the CDR3. From germline, CDR1 is SGHDT and CDR2 YYEEEE. This CDR3 reads CASSSWTGRGNQPQHF. The CDR3 DNA reads TGTGCCAGCAGCTCTTGGACGGGTCGGGGCAATCAGCCCCAGCATTTT.

This clonotype was counted only a few times. The chain uses TRBV27 and TRBJ2-7; D uncertain. The germline V and J ends were trimmed by 2 bases and 5 bases, with 10 bases remaining between them. Germline-derived CDR1 and CDR2 are MNHEY and SMNVEV (reference sequence). This CDR3 contains 13 residues. The CDR3 here is CASSLEVGHEQYF. CDR3 sequence (DNA): TGTGCCAGCAGTTTAGAGGTAGGGCACGAGCAGTACTTC.

The gene calls are TRBV7-3 and TRBJ2-3; TRBD1 is a possible D gene (6 bases). The germline V and J ends were trimmed by 5 bases and 4 bases, with 13 bases remaining between them. Looked up from germline, CDR1 is SGHTA and CDR2 is FQGTGA. The CDR3 totals 14 residues. The CDR3 DNA follows: TGTGCCAGCAGCCCTAAGGGGGTCGCAGATACGCAGTATTTT. Its protein product is CASSPKGVADTQYF.

There are a few counts of this clonotype. The chain is built from TRBV13 and TRBJ2-1; 9 positions agree with TRBD2. Germline assignment: CDR1 PRHDT and CDR2 FYEKMQ (reference sequence). The CDR3 loop spans 17 amino acids. Germline trimming cut 4 bases from V and 5 bases from J; bases unmatched to any gene: 12. The CDR3 spells CASSSRSLAGEDNEQFF. The CDR3 bases are TGTGCCAGCAGCTCCAGGAGTTTAGCGGGGGAGGACAATGAGCAGTTCTTC.

The chain joins TRBV7-9 to TRBJ1-2, with 9 bases lining up with TRBD1. This CDR3 is 15 amino acids long. CDR1 and CDR2 from the germline V gene are SEHNR and FQNEAQ (reference sequence). J gave up 5 bases and V 5 bases, and 9 bases lay outside the gene matches. The CDR3: CASSLPGQGPYGYTF. The CDR3 region has the DNA TGTGCCAGCAGCCTACCGGGACAGGGCCCTTATGGCTACACCTTC.

The chain couples TRBV19 to TRBJ2-1; D is unclear. The V and J ends lost 0 bases and 10 bases respectively, with 13 bases between them. Germline CDR1 is LNHDA and CDR2 is SQIVND (reference sequence). The CDR3 has 14 residues. DNA for the CDR3: TGTGCCAGTAGTATAGAAAGTAGGTTGAGGGAGCAGTTCTTC. Its protein product is CASSIESRLREQFF.

This clonotype was found a few times. J is TRBJ1-4 and V is TRBV24-1, with D perhaps matching TRBD1 (5 bases). Looked up from germline, CDR1 is KGHDR and CDR2 is SFDVKD. Trimming left V 7 bases short and J 5 bases short, with 10 bases between. The CDR3 consists of 13 residues. CDR3 DNA: TGTGCCACCAGGGGGGAAGTCAATGAAAAACTGTTTTTT. It is translated as CATRGEVNEKLFF.